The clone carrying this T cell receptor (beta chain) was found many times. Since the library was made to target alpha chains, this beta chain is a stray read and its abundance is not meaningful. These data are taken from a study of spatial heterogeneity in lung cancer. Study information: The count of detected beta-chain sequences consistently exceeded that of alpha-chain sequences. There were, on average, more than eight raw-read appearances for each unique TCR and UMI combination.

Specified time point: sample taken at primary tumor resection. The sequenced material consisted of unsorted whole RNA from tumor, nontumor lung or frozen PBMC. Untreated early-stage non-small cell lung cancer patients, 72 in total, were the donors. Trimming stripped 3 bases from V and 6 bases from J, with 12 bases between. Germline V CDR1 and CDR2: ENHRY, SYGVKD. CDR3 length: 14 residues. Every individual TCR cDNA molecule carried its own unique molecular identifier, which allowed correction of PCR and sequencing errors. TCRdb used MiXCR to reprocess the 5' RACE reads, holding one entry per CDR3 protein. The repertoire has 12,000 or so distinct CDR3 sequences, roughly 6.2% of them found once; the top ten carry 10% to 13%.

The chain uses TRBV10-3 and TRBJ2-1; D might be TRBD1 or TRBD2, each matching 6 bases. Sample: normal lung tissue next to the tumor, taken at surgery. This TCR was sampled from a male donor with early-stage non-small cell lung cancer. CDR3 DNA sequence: TGTGCCATCAGTGAAGGGGGGAGCGTCAATGAGCAGTTCTTC. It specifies CAISEGGSVNEQFF.